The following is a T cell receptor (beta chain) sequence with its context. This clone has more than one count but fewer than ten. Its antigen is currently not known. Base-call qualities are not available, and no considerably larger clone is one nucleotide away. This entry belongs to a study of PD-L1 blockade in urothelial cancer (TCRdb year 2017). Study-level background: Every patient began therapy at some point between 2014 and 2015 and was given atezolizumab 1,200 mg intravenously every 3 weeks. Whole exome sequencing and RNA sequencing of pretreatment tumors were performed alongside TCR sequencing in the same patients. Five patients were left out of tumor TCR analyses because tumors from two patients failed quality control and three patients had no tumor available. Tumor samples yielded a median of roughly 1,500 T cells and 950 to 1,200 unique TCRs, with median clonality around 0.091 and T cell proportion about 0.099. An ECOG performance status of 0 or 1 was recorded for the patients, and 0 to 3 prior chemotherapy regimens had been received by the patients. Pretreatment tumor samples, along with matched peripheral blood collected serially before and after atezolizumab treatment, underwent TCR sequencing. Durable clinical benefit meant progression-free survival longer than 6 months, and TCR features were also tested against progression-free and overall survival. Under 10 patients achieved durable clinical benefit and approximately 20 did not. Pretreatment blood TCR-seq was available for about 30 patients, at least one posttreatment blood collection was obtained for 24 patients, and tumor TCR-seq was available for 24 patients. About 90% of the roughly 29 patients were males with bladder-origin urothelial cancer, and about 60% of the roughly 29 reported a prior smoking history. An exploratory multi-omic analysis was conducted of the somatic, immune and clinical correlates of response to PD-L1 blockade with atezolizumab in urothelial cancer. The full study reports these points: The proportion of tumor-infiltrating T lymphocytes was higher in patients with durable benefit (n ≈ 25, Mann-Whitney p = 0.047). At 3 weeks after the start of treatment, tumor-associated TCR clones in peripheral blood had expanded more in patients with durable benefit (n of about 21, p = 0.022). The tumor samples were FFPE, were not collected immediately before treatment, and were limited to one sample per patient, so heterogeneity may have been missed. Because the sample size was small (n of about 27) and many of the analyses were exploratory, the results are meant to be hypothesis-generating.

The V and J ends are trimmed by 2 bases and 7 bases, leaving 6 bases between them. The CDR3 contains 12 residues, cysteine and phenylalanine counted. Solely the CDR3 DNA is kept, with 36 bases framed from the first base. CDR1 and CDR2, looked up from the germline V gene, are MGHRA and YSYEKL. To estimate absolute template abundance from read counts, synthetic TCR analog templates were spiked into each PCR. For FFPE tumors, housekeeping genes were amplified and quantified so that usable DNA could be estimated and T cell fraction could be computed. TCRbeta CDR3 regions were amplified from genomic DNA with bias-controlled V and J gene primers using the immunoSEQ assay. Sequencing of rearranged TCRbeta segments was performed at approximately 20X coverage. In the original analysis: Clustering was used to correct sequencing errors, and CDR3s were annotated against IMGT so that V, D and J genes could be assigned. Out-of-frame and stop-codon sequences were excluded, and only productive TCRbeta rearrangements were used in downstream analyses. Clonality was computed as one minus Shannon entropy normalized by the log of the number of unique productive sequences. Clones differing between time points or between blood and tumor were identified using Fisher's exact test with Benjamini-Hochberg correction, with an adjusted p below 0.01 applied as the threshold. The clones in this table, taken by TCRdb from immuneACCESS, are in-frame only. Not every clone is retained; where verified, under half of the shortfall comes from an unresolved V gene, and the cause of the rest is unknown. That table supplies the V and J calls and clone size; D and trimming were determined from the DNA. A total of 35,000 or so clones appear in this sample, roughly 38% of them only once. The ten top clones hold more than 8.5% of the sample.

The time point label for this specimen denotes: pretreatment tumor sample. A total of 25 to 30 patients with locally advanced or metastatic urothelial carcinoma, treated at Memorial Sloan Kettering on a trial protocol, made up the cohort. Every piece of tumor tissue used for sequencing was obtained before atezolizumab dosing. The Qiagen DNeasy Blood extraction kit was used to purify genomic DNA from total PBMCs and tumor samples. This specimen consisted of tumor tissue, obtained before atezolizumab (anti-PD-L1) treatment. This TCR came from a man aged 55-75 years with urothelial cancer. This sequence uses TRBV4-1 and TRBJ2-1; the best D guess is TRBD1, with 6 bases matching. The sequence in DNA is TGCGCCAGCAGCCAAACAGGGAATGAGCAGTTCTTC. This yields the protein CASSQTGNEQFF.